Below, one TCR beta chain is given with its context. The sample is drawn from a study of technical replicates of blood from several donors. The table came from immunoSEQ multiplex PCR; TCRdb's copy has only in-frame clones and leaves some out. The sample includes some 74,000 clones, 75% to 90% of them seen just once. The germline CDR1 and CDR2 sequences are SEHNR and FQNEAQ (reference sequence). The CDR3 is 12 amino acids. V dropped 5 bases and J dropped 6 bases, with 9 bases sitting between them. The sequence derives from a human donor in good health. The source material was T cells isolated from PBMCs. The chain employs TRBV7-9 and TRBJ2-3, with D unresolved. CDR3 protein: CASSHKQDTQYF. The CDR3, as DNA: TGTGCCAGCAGCCATAAACAGGATACGCAGTATTTT.